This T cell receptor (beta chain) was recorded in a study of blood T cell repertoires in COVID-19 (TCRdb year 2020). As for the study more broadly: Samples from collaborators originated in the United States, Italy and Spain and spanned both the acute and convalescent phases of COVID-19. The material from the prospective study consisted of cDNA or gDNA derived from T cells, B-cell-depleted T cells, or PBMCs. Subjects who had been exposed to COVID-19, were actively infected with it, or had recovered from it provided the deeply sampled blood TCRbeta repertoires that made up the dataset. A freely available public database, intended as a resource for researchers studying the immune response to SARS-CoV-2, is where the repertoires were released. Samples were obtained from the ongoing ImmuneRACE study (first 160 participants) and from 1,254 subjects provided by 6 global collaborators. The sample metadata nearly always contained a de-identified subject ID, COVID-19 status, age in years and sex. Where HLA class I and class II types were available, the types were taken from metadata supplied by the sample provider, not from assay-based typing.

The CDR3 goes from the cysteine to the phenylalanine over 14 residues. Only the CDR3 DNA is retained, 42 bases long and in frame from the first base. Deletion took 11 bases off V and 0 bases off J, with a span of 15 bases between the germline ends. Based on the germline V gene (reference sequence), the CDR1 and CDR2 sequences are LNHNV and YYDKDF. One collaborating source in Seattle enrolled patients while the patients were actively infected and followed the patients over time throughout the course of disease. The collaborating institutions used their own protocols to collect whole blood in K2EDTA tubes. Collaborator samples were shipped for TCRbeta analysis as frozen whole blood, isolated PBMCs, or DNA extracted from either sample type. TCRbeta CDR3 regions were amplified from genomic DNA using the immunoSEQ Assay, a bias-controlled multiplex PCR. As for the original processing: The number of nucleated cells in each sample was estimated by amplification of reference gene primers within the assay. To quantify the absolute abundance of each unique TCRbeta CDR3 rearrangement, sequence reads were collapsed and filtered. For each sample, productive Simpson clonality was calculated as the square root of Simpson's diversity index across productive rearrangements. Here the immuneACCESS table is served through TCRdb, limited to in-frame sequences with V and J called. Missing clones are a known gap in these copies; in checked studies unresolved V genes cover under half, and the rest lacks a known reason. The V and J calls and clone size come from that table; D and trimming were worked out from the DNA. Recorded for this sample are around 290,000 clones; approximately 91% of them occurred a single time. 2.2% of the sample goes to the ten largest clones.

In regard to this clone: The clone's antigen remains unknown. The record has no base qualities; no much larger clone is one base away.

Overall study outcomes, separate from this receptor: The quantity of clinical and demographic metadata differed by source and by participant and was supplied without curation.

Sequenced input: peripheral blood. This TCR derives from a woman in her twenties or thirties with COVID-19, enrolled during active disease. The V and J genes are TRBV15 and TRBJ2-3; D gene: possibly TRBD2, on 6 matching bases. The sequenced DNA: TGTGCCGCACAGCTAGCGTATAGCACAGATACGCAGTATTTT. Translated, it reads CAAQLAYSTDTQYF.